This T cell receptor (beta chain) was observed in a study of cytomegalovirus exposure and HLA in healthy donors. Study conclusions and caveats: Clonal expansion, a later analysis showed, was greater in HLA-associated TCR beta chains than in equally common others.

Turning to this clone: What it recognizes is unknown.

Germline lookup yields CDR1 LNHDA and CDR2 SQIVND (reference sequence). Trimming at V came to 4 bases and at J to 2 bases, leaving 7 bases not matched to a gene. This CDR3 has 15 residues. PCR used 60 Vbeta primers and 13 Jbeta primers. Generated by immunoSEQ multiplex PCR, the TCRdb table keeps only in-frame clones and is missing some. The repertoire holds 150,000 to 200,000 clones, with approximately 80% as singletons. This receptor was taken from a woman between 45 and 65 years old in good health and CMV-seropositive. The chain has TRBV19 and TRBJ2-5, with 7 bases identical to TRBD2. Input material: PBMCs. In DNA form, the CDR3 reads TGTGCCAGTAGTACGAGCGGACTAGGTCAAGAGACCCAGTACTTC. Encoded protein: CASSTSGLGQETQYF.